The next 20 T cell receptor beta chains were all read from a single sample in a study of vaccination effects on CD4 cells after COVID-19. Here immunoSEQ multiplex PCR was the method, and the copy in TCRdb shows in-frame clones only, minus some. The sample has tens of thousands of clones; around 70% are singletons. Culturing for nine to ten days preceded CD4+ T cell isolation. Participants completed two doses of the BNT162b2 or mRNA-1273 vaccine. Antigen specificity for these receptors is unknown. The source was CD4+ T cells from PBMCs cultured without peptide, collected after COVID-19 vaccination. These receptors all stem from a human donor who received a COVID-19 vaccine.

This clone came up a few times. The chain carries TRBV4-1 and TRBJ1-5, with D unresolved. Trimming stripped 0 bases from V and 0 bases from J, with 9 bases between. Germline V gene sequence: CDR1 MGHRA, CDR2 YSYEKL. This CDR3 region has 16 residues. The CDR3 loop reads CASSQDGGYSNQPQHF. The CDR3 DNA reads TGCGCCAGCAGCCAAGATGGTGGCTATAGCAATCAGCCCCAGCATTTT.

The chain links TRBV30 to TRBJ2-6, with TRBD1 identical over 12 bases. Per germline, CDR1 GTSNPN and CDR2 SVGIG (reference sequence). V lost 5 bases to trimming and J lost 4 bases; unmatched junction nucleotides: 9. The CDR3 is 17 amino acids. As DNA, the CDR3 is TGTGCCTGGTACCGGGACAGGGGGCGCCGAGGGGCCAACGTCCTGACTTTC. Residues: CAWYRDRGRRGANVLTF.

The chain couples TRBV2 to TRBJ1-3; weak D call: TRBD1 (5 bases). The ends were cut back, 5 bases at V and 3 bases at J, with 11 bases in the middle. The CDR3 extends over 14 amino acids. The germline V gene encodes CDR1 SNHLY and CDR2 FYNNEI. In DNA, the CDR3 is TGTGCCAGCAGTCGACAGAAAAGTGGAAACACCATATATTTT. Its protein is CASSRQKSGNTIYF.

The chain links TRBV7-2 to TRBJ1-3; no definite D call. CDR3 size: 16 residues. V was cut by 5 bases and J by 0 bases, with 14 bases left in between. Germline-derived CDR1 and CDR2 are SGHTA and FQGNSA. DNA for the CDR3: TGTGCCAGCAGCGGAGCCATGGGCAGCTCTGGAAACACCATATATTTT. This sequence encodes CASSGAMGSSGNTIYF. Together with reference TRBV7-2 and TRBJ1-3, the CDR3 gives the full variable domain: GAGVSQSPSNKVTEKGKDVELRCDPISGHTALYWYRQSLGQGLEFLIYFQGNSAPDKSGLPSDRFSAERTGGSVSTLTIQRTQQEDSAVYLCASSGAMGSSGNTIYFGEGSWLTVV.

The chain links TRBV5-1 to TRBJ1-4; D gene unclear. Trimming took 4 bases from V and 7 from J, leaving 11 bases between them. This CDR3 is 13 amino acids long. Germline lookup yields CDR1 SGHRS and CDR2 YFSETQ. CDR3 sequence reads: CASSGESREKLFF. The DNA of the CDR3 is TGCGCCAGCAGCGGAGAATCCCGTGAAAAACTGTTTTTT.

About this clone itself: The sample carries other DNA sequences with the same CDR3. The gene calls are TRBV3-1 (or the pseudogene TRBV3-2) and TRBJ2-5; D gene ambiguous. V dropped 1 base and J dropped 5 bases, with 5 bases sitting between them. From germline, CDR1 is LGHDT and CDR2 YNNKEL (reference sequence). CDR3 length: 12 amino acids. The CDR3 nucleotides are TGTGCCAGCAGCCAAGGGTTGGAGACCCAGTACTTC. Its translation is CASSQGLETQYF.

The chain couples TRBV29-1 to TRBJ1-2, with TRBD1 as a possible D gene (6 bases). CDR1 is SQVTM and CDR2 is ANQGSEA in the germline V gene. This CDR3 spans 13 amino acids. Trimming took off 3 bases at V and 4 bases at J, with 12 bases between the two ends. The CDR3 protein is CSVDRRGGYGYTF. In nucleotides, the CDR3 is TGCAGCGTTGACCGCAGGGGAGGCTATGGCTACACCTTC.

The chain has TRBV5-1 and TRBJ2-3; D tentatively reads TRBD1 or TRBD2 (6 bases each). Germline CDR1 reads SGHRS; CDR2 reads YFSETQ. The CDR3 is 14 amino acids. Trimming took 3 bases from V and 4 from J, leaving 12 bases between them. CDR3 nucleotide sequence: TGCGCCAGCAGCTCGTTCGGGGGCCCAGATACGCAGTATTTT. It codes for CASSSFGGPDTQYF.

The CDR3 sequence is CASSPPWGARETQYF. In DNA form, the CDR3 reads TGTGCCAGCAGCCCCCCTTGGGGGGCCCGAGAGACCCAGTACTTC. The rearrangement links TRBV3-1 (or the pseudogene TRBV3-2) to TRBJ2-5; D possibly matches TRBD1 or TRBD2 (6 bases each). Trimming took off 4 bases at V and 4 bases at J, with 16 bases between the two ends. Germline V lookup: CDR1 LGHDT, CDR2 YNNKEL (reference sequence). The CDR3 covers 15 residues.

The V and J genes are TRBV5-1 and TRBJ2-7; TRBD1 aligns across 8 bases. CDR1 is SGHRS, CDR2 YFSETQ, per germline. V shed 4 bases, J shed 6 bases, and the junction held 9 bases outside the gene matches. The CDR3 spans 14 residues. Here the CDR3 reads CASSQSQGAREQYV. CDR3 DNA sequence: TGCGCCAGCAGCCAAAGCCAGGGGGCGCGCGAGCAGTACGTC.

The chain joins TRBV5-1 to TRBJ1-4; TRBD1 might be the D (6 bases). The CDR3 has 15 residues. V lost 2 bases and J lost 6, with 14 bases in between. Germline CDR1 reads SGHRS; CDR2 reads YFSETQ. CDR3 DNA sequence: TGCGCCAGCAGCTTTCTAGGGACATCGGATGAAAAACTGTTTTTT. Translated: CASSFLGTSDEKLFF.

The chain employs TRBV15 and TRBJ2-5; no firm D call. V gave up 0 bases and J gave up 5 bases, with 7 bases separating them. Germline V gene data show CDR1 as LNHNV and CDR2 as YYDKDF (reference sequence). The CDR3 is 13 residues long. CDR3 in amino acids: CATSRDLGETQYF. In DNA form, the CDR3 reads TGTGCCACCAGCAGAGATTTAGGGGAGACCCAGTACTTC. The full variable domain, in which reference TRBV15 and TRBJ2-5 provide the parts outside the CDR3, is DAMVIQNPRYQVTQFGKPVTLSCSQTLNHNVMYWYQQKSSQAPKLLFHYYDKDFNNEADTPDNFQSRRPNTSFCFLDIRSPGLGDTAMYLCATSRDLGETQYFGPGTRLLVL.

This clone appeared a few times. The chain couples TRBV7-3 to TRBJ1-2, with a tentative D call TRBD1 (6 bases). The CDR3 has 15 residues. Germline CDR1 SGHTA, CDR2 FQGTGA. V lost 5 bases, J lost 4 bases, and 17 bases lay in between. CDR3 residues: CASSPREGGSYGYTF. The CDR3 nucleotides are TGTGCCAGCAGCCCCAGAGAGGGGGGTAGCTATGGCTACACCTTC.

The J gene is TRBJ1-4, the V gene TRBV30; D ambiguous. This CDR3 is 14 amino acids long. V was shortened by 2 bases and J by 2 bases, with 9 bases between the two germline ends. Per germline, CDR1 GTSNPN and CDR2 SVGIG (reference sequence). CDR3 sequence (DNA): TGTGCCTGGAGTTCGGGATCCACTAATGAAAAACTGTTTTTT. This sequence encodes CAWSSGSTNEKLFF.

As DNA, the CDR3 is TGTGCCAGCAGTTTCACCGGGACAGGCTCCTCAGATACGCAGTATTTT. Its translation is CASSFTGTGSSDTQYF. The chain is built from TRBV6-5 and TRBJ2-3, with 8 bases matching TRBD1. J gave up 4 bases and V 4 bases, and 10 bases lay outside the gene matches. The CDR3 covers 16 residues. Germline CDR1 and CDR2: MNHEY and SVGAGI.

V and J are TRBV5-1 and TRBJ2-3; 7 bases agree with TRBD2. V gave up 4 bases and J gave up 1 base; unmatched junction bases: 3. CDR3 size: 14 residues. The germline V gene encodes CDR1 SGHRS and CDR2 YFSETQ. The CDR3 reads CASSRAGRTDTQYF. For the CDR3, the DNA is TGCGCCAGCAGCCGAGCGGGGCGCACAGATACGCAGTATTTT.

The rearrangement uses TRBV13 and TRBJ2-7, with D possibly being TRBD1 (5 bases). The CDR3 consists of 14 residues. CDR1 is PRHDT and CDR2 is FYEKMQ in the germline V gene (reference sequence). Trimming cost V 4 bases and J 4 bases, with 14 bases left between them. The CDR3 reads CASSSTEKGYEQYV. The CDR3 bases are TGTGCCAGCAGCTCGACAGAGAAGGGATACGAGCAGTACGTC.

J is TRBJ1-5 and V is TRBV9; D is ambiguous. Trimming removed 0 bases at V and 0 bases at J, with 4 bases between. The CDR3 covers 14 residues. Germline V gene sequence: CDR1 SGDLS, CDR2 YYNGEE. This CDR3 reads CASSVGISNQPQHF. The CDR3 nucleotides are TGTGCCAGCAGCGTAGGTATTAGCAATCAGCCCCAGCATTTT. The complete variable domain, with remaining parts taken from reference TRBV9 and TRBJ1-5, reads DSGVTQTPKHLITATGQRVTLRCSPRSGDLSVYWYQQSLDQGLQFLIQYYNGEERAKGNILERFSAQQFPDLHSELNLSSLELGDSALYFCASSVGISNQPQHFGDGTRLSIL.

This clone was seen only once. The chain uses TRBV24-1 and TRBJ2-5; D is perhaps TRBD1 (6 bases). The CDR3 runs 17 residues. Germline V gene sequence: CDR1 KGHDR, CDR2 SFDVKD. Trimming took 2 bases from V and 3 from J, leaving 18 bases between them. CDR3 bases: TGTGCCACCAGTGATTCCGCACCGGGACAACTAAAAGAGACCCAGTACTTC. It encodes CATSDSAPGQLKETQYF.

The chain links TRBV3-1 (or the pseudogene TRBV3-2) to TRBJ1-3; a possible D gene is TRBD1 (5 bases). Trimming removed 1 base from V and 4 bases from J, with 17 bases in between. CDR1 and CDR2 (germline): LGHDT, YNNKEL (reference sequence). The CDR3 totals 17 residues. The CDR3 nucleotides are TGTGCCAGCAGCCAAGGTGGCCAGGGACTATACGGAAACACCATATATTTT. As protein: CASSQGGQGLYGNTIYF.